Detailed here is one T cell receptor beta chain. Germline CDR1 and CDR2: SNHLY and FYNNEI. The CDR3 sequence is 14 residues long. After removal of 7 bases from V and 7 bases from J, the junction contained 13 bases not matched to a gene. Adults between about 18 and 95 years of age took part from 20 to 25 US areas. This specimen belongs to a study of blood T cell repertoires in COVID-19. The repertoire was sequenced with immunoSEQ multiplex PCR; TCRdb's copy has only in-frame clones and lacks some. The sample has 200,000 to 300,000 clones; around 86% are singletons. The receptor was derived from a man aged 40-50 years who had recovered from COVID-19. The chain has TRBV2 and TRBJ2-7; 7 bases fit TRBD2. Sequenced input: PBMCs or T cells enriched from blood (not recorded which). CDR3: CASIGASGVGEQYF. CDR3 nucleotide sequence: TGTGCCAGCATTGGGGCTAGCGGAGTGGGGGAGCAGTACTTC.